This TCR beta chain was observed in a study of blood T cell repertoires in COVID-19. Looking at the study overall: COVID-19 samples collected from the United States, Italy and Spain covered acute and convalescent phases. PBMCs, B-cell-depleted T cells, or T cells provided the cDNA or gDNA that made up the material.

This clone showed up just a few times. Authors' data handling: Estimates of nucleated cell counts were drawn from the amplification of reference gene primers. Data came from immunoSEQ multiplex PCR; TCRdb stores just in-frame clones and leaves some out. V, J and clone size are taken as reported in that table, and D and trimming were inferred from the DNA itself. The sample yields more than 85,000 clones, over 60% seen once. This CDR3 has 15 amino acids. The V end lost 6 bases, the J end lost 4 bases, and 18 bases lay between the germline ends. Germline-derived CDR1 and CDR2 are SNHLY and FYNNEI. Sequencing used peripheral blood. The V gene is TRBV2, the J gene TRBJ1-1; D possibly corresponds to TRBD1 (6 bases). This clonotype was sampled from a woman of 80 years or more with active or convalescent COVID-19. This chain's CDR3 is CASSLGGIGRTEAFF. CDR3 nucleotide sequence: TGTGCCAGCAGCCTTGGGGGCATTGGGCGCACTGAAGCTTTCTTT.